Each of the 29 T cell receptor beta chains below was sequenced from the same sample in a study of cytomegalovirus exposure and HLA in healthy donors. PCR amplification relied on 60 Vbeta primers (plus 13 Jbeta primers). Measured with immunoSEQ multiplex PCR; TCRdb has only the in-frame clones, and not every one. The top ten clones hold 2% to 3% of a sample with around 150,000 clones, around three fifths of them seen once. Sequenced: PBMCs. These receptors were obtained from a woman aged 40 to 49 in good health and CMV-seronegative.

V is TRBV5-8 and J is TRBJ1-4; D is possibly TRBD1 (6 bases). Germline V gene data show CDR1 as SGHTS and CDR2 as YDEGEE. CDR3 length: 14 amino acids. The germline V and J ends were trimmed by 4 bases and 5 bases, with 12 bases remaining between them. CDR3 in DNA: TGTGCCAGCAGCCGGGGGGCAGCAAATGAAAAACTGTTTTTT. Protein: CASSRGAANEKLFF.

The J gene is TRBJ1-1, the V gene TRBV2; the D gene is possibly TRBD1 (5 bases). This CDR3 has 11 residues. With 7 bases removed from V and 7 bases from J, the gap between germline ends came to 10 bases. Per germline, CDR1 SNHLY and CDR2 FYNNEI. CDR3 sequence: CASNPGVEAFF. The CDR3 DNA sequence: TGTGCCAGCAACCCGGGGGTTGAAGCTTTCTTT. Looking up the rest from reference TRBV2 and TRBJ1-1 gives the full variable domain: EPEVTQTPSHQVTQMGQEVILRCVPISNHLYFYWYRQILGQKVEFLVSFYNNEISEKSEIFDDQFSVERPDGSNFTLKIRSTKLEDSAMYFCASNPGVEAFFGQGTRLTVV.

This clone showed up just once. The chain carries TRBV29-1 and TRBJ1-2, with TRBD1 matching 8 bases. V gave up 4 bases and J gave up 6 bases; unmatched junction bases: 7. CDR1 is SQVTM, CDR2 ANQGSEA, per germline. The CDR3 is 13 residues long. The CDR3 DNA reads as TGCAGCGTTGTAGGGAGGACAGGGAATGGCTACACCTTC. This codes for CSVVGRTGNGYTF.

Here the CDR3 DNA reads TGTGCCAGCTCACGAGGGACAGGGATTGGGGGCTACACCTTC. Translated, it gives CASSRGTGIGGYTF. The chain carries TRBV18 and TRBJ1-2; 9 bases align to TRBD1. The CDR3 contains 14 residues. The V and J ends lost 4 bases and 8 bases, in that order; junction bases with no gene match: 8. The germline V gene has CDR1 KGHSH and CDR2 LQKENI.

This clone has ten or more counts. Written as DNA, the CDR3 is TGCGCCAGCAGCCAGGGGACTAGCGGCCCGGGGAATGAGCAGTTCTTC. Translated: CASSQGTSGPGNEQFF. The chain links TRBV4-3 to TRBJ2-1; the match to TRBD2 covers 11 bases. The CDR3 spans 16 residues. Losses at the gene ends were 3 bases for V and 7 bases for J; bases not matched to a gene: 8. The germline V gene has CDR1 LGHNA and CDR2 YSLEER.

This clone was observed a few times. V and J are TRBV27 and TRBJ2-7; D is perhaps TRBD2 (5 bases). The V end was cut by 1 base, the J end by 3 bases, with 10 bases between. The V gene's germline CDR1 is MNHEY and CDR2 SMNVEV (reference sequence). The CDR3 runs to 14 residues. CDR3 sequence (DNA): TGTGCCAGCAGTTTATGGGGTCGGGGCTACGAGCAGTACTTC. Protein product: CASSLWGRGYEQYF.

This clone turned up a few times. The gene calls are TRBV7-2 and TRBJ1-2; perhaps TRBD1 as D (5 bases). V was trimmed by 1 base and J by 6 bases, leaving 15 bases between them. The CDR3 extends over 15 amino acids. CDR1 and CDR2 (germline): SGHTA, FQGNSA. CDR3 region: CASSLGGGSGNGYTF. CDR3 in DNA: TGTGCCAGCAGCTTAGGGGGGGGGAGTGGTAATGGCTACACCTTC.

J is TRBJ2-7 and V is TRBV7-2; 8 bases are shared with TRBD1. The CDR3 contains 14 residues. Germline CDR1 reads SGHTA; CDR2 reads FQGNSA. Trimming removed 5 bases from V and 2 bases from J; junction bases left unmatched: 5. The CDR3 protein is CASSPYRGAYEQYF. CDR3 DNA: TGTGCCAGCAGCCCATACAGGGGGGCCTACGAGCAGTACTTC.

V is TRBV7-2 and J is TRBJ2-5; TRBD2 matches at 8 bases. This CDR3 comprises 17 residues. V shed 0 bases and J 1 base; nucleotides not matched to a gene: 7. The V gene's germline CDR1 is SGHTA and CDR2 FQGNSA. CDR3 loop: CASSLASMAGGQETQYF. The CDR3 coding sequence is TGTGCCAGCAGCTTAGCCTCAATGGCGGGGGGCCAAGAGACCCAGTACTTC.

V usage is TRBV4-1 and J usage is TRBJ2-1; D not resolved. The CDR3 has 12 residues. The ends were cut back, 0 bases at V and 9 bases at J, with 6 bases in the middle. In germline, CDR1 is MGHRA, CDR2 YSYEKL. CDR3 residues: CASSQDRGEQFF. CDR3 nucleotides: TGCGCCAGCAGCCAAGACAGAGGTGAGCAGTTCTTC.

The V and J genes are TRBV20-1 and TRBJ1-1, with a possible D match to TRBD1 (6 bases). This CDR3 is built from 11 residues. Trimming stripped 8 bases from V and 1 base from J, with 8 bases between. The germline V gene encodes CDR1 DFQATT and CDR2 SNEGSKA (reference sequence). The CDR3 DNA sequence: TGCAGTCCACAGGGGAACACTGAAGCTTTCTTT. As protein: CSPQGNTEAFF.

The chain joins TRBV28 to TRBJ1-1, with 9 bases fitting TRBD1. The CDR3 runs 16 residues. The germline CDR1 and CDR2 sequences are MDHEN and SYDVKM. V shed 6 bases, J shed 3 bases, and the junction held 11 bases outside the gene matches. The CDR3 loop reads CASSHQKTGGDTEAFF. The CDR3 coding sequence is TGTGCCAGCAGCCATCAAAAGACAGGGGGGGACACTGAAGCTTTCTTT.

CDR3 sequence reads: CASSLGQGGYGYTF. As DNA, the CDR3 is TGTGCCAGCAGTCTCGGACAGGGAGGATATGGCTACACCTTC. The rearrangement joins TRBV6-5 to TRBJ1-2; 8 bases line up with TRBD1. Trimming took 5 bases from V and 5 from J; bases not matched to a gene: 7. The V gene's germline CDR1 is MNHEY and CDR2 SVGAGI. The CDR3 covers 14 residues.

This clone was counted between two and nine times. V and J are TRBV2 and TRBJ1-2; D call uncertain. CDR1 and CDR2 (germline): SNHLY, FYNNEI. This CDR3 region has 11 residues. V gave up 6 bases and J gave up 5 bases, with 7 bases separating them. CDR3 nucleotide sequence: TGTGCCAGCAGCCCAGTGTATGGCTACACCTTC. Translating gives CASSPVYGYTF.

The V call is TRBV2, the J call TRBJ1-6; D remains ambiguous. CDR3 length: 14 residues. V lost 0 bases and J 10 bases, leaving 10 bases between the germline ends. Per germline, CDR1 SNHLY and CDR2 FYNNEI. The CDR3 DNA reads as TGTGCCAGCAGTGAAGCTGTCATTACATCACCCCTCCACTTT. As protein: CASSEAVITSPLHF. The whole variable domain, filled in from reference TRBV2 and TRBJ1-6, reads EPEVTQTPSHQVTQMGQEVILRCVPISNHLYFYWYRQILGQKVEFLVSFYNNEISEKSEIFDDQFSVERPDGSNFTLKIRSTKLEDSAMYFCASSEAVITSPLHFGNGTRLTVT.

This clone was seen a handful of times. The CDR3 loop is CAISETVNQPQHF. Written as DNA, the CDR3 is TGTGCCATCAGTGAGACGGTTAATCAGCCCCAGCATTTT. The V and J genes are TRBV10-3 and TRBJ1-5; D unresolved. Trimming left V 2 bases short and J 4 bases short, with 6 bases between. This CDR3 has 13 residues. CDR1 ENHRY and CDR2 SYGVKD come from the germline V gene.

This clone has just a few counts. This chain joins TRBV5-5 and TRBJ1-2, with TRBD1 matching over 9 bases. The CDR3 consists of 16 residues. V shed 3 bases, J shed 2 bases, and the junction held 8 bases outside the gene matches. Germline V gene data show CDR1 as SGHKS and CDR2 as YYEKEE (reference sequence). CDR3 sequence (DNA): TGTGCCAGCAGCTGGGAGGGACAGGGAAGGAACTATGGCTACACCTTC. It encodes CASSWEGQGRNYGYTF.

The chain carries TRBV7-9 and TRBJ1-1; D is ambiguous. The V gene lost 2 bases and the J gene lost 3 bases, with 7 bases spanning the gap. Germline V gene sequence: CDR1 SEHNR, CDR2 FQNEAQ (reference sequence). The CDR3 loop spans 13 amino acids. The CDR3 loop reads CASSLTADTEAFF. The CDR3 nucleotides are TGTGCCAGCAGCTTAACCGCGGACACTGAAGCTTTCTTT.

The rearrangement links TRBV5-1 to TRBJ2-3, with 7 nucleotides matching TRBD2. The germline V gene has CDR1 SGHRS and CDR2 YFSETQ. CDR3 length equals 16 residues. V gave up 3 bases and J gave up 3 bases; unmatched junction bases: 10. This CDR3 is CASSSEAGRLTDTQYF. As DNA, the CDR3 is TGCGCCAGCAGCTCAGAAGCGGGGAGGTTAACAGATACGCAGTATTTT.

This chain links TRBV7-2 with TRBJ2-1; 8 bases match TRBD1. Unmatched junction bases numbered 9, after V lost 0 bases and J lost 8 bases. In germline, CDR1 is SGHTA, CDR2 FQGNSA. The CDR3 has 16 amino acids. This CDR3 reads CASSLAGQGRLYEQFF. In DNA form, the CDR3 reads TGTGCCAGCAGCTTAGCCGGACAGGGCAGGTTATATGAGCAGTTCTTC.

The chain combines TRBV9 with TRBJ1-3, with D possibly TRBD1 on 5 matching bases. Germline CDR1 and CDR2: SGDLS and YYNGEE. With 4 bases removed from V and 1 base from J, the gap between germline ends came to 15 bases. The length of the CDR3 is 16 residues. CDR3 nucleotides: TGTGCCAGCAGCCCTTCTCCCCCAGGGTCTGGAAACACCATATATTTT. This translates into CASSPSPPGSGNTIYF.

The rearrangement uses TRBV18 and TRBJ1-1; TRBD1 aligns across 11 bases. The CDR3 has 16 amino acids. The V and J ends lost 6 bases and 6 bases, in that order; junction bases with no gene match: 12. From germline, CDR1 is KGHSH and CDR2 LQKENI. The CDR3 here is CASSQGQGGTTAEAFF. In DNA, the CDR3 is TGTGCCAGCTCCCAGGGACAGGGGGGAACCACCGCTGAAGCTTTCTTT.

This clone was counted only a few times. V gene TRBV19 combines with J gene TRBJ1-1; no clear D. Germline-derived CDR1 and CDR2 are LNHDA and SQIVND (reference sequence). V was cut by 3 bases and J by 0 bases, with 8 bases left in between. The CDR3 totals 14 residues. CDR3 in DNA: TGTGCCAGTAGTATGCCCGACTTGAACACTGAAGCTTTCTTT. Translated, it gives CASSMPDLNTEAFF.

This chain joins TRBV4-1 and TRBJ2-7; TRBD1 matches at 10 bases. V was clipped by 4 bases and J by 8 bases; unmatched bases: 11. Germline V CDR1 and CDR2: MGHRA, YSYEKL. The CDR3 is made up of 15 amino acids. CDR3 amino acids: CASSPQRGTGDKQYF. In nucleotides, the CDR3 is TGCGCCAGCAGCCCTCAAAGAGGGACAGGGGACAAGCAGTACTTC.

This clone was observed a single time. The chain carries TRBV5-4 and TRBJ1-1; TRBD1 agrees at 7 bases. V was clipped by 0 bases and J by 3 bases; unmatched bases: 11. Germline values: CDR1 SGHNT, CDR2 YYREEE (reference sequence). The CDR3 length is 17 residues. CDR3 region: CASSLGFTTGRYTEAFF. CDR3 DNA sequence: TGTGCCAGCAGCTTGGGGTTTACGACAGGGAGATACACTGAAGCTTTCTTT.

The chain combines TRBV7-2 with TRBJ2-5; 7 bases line up with TRBD2. Judging by the DNA end, TRBJ2-7 fits better; the J call may be wrong. Germline CDR1 and CDR2: SGHTA and FQGNSA. CDR3 length: 14 residues. The DNA of the CDR3 is TGTGCCAGCAGCTTAACGGGGGGTACCTACGAGCAGTACTTC. It is translated as CASSLTGGTYEQYF.

This chain joins TRBV2 and TRBJ1-2; D is undetermined. The germline gives CDR1 SNHLY, CDR2 FYNNEI. With 1 base removed from V and 3 bases from J, the gap between germline ends came to 12 bases. The CDR3 runs to 15 residues. DNA for the CDR3: TGTGCCAGCAGTGAAGATTTGTCGACTCACTATGGCTACACCTTC. Translated, it gives CASSEDLSTHYGYTF.

As for this clone: Germline and junction disagree at one end, which may indicate a read error. The gene calls are TRBV5-4 and TRBJ2-3, with a weak D call TRBD2 (7 bases). From germline, CDR1 is SGHNT and CDR2 YYREEE (reference sequence). The CDR3 consists of 15 residues. CDR3 coding DNA: TGTGCCAGTAGCTCGGAGGGGGACTACACAGATACGCAGTATTTT. Its translation: CASSSEGDYTDTQYF.

V usage is TRBV9 and J usage is TRBJ2-7, with 10 bases identical to TRBD2. The germline gives CDR1 SGDLS, CDR2 YYNGEE. J gave up 6 bases and V 4 bases, and 7 bases lay outside the gene matches. The CDR3 has 14 amino acids. The CDR3 DNA reads as TGTGCCAGCAGCAAAGCGGGGGGGCCGGGCGAGCAGTACTTC. This gives the protein CASSKAGGPGEQYF.